This TCR beta chain was obtained from a study of cytomegalovirus exposure and HLA in healthy donors. Study outcomes and limitations: It was 150 to 200 TCR beta chains that were listed as cytomegalovirus-associated.

A remark on this clone: Its antigen is still unknown.

The V gene lost 1 base and the J gene lost 2 bases, with 9 bases spanning the gap. This CDR3 spans 14 amino acids. Germline CDR1 SGHRS, CDR2 YFSETQ. In the PCR, 60 Vbeta and 13 Jbeta primers were used. Method: immunoSEQ multiplex PCR; TCRdb's copy keeps in-frame clones and lacks some. Of tens of thousands of clones in the sample, almost 75% were seen once. V is TRBV5-1 and J is TRBJ2-5; D is possibly TRBD1 (6 bases). Input material: PBMCs. This receptor was taken from a man over 45 in good health and CMV-seronegative. The CDR3 DNA sequence: TGCGCCAGCAGCTTGTCAGGGGCACAAGAGACCCAGTACTTC. Protein: CASSLSGAQETQYF.